This T cell receptor (beta chain) was found in a study of blood T cell repertoires in COVID-19. On this clone itself: Other DNA sequences of this sample code for an identical CDR3.

This CDR3 is 14 amino acids long. The germline gives CDR1 LNHDA, CDR2 SQIVND (reference sequence). Trimming took 6 bases from V and 2 from J; bases not matched to a gene: 6. Sequencing used immunoSEQ multiplex PCR; TCRdb keeps in-frame clones, though not all of them. The data contain fewer than 200,000 clones, around nine tenths of them seen just once; the ten biggest clones take up roughly 0.85%. The origin of this receptor is a woman aged 18-29 years who had recovered from COVID-19. Source material: peripheral blood. The chain uses TRBV19 and TRBJ2-7, with TRBD1 matching 8 bases. DNA of the CDR3: TGTGCCAGTAGCCATGGACAGGGTGCCTACGAGCAGTACTTC. Its protein product is CASSHGQGAYEQYF.